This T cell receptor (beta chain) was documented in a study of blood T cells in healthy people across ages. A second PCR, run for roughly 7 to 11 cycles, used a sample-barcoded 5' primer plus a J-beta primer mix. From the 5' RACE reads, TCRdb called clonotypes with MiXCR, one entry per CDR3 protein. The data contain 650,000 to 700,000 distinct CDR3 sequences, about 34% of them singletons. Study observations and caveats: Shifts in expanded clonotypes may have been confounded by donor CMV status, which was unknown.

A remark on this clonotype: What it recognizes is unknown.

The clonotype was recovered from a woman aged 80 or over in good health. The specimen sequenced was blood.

DNA for the CDR3: TGCAGTGCTAGCCGGGAATCTATCTACGAGCAGTACTTC. Amino acids: CSASRESIYEQYF. The chain has TRBV20-1 and TRBJ2-7; a weak D match, TRBD2 (5 bases). The ends were cut back, 3 bases at V and 3 bases at J, with 12 bases in the middle. The CDR3 totals 13 residues. Germline V CDR1 and CDR2: DFQATT, SNEGSKA (reference sequence).